These T cell receptor beta chains were read from a single sample in a study of blood T cell repertoires in COVID-19. Clones were read by immunoSEQ multiplex PCR, and TCRdb kept only the in-frame ones, dropping some. The data contain about 350,000 clones, approximately 89% of them seen just once; the ten biggest clones take up over 3.5%. The sequenced sample consisted of peripheral blood. These receptors were obtained from a woman aged 60-75 years with COVID-19, enrolled during active disease. Both conserved end residues are part of each CDR3. Each record gives: D gene, clone size, V gene, J gene, CDR3 protein, CDR3 DNA. A D gene is named only where the DNA matches it firmly. Not every row has a clone size; where given, it reads once, few, many or a size class.

TRBD1	.	TRBV5-4	TRBJ1-2	CASSLPDRGAYGYTF	TGTGCCAGCAGCTTACCGGACAGGGGGGCCTATGGCTACACCTTC
TRBD1	.	TRBV7-6	TRBJ1-6	CASSLAGTGVNSPLHF	TGTGCCAGCAGCTTAGCGGGGACAGGGGTTAATTCACCCCTCCACTTT
.	.	TRBV7-9	TRBJ2-2	CASRDYLRRSGPAGELFF	TGTGCCAGCAGGGACTACCTGAGGCGCAGCGGTCCCGCCGGGGAGCTGTTTTTT
.	.	TRBV11-1	TRBJ2-3	CASSLAAGGVPTDTQYF	TGTGCCAGCAGCTTAGCGGCGGGTGGGGTTCCCACAGATACGCAGTATTTT
.	few	TRBV18	TRBJ2-7	CASSPATGLYEQYF	TGTGCCAGCTCACCGGCTACAGGGTTGTACGAGCAGTACTTC
TRBD1	.	TRBV9	TRBJ1-1	CASSVPRTGLDTEAFF	TGTGCCAGCAGCGTCCCTCGGACAGGGTTGGACACTGAAGCTTTCTTT
.	.	TRBV19	TRBJ1-4	CASRGAGHFNEKLFF	TGTGCCAGTAGGGGGGCCGGACACTTCAATGAAAAACTGTTTTTT
.	.	TRBV12-3/TRBV12-4	TRBJ1-2	CASSTGYYGYTF	TGTGCCAGCAGCACAGGGTACTATGGCTACACCTTC
TRBD1	.	TRBV19	TRBJ1-2	CASEGTGFNYGYTF	TGTGCCAGTGAGGGGACAGGGTTCAACTATGGCTACACCTTC
.	.	TRBV4-2	TRBJ2-3	CASSPQGQRGRPDTQYF	TGTGCCAGCAGCCCCCAGGGGCAGCGGGGCCGCCCGGATACGCAGTATTTT
.	.	TRBV18	TRBJ2-7	CASSLSGFPYEQYF	TGTGCCAGCTCACTCTCCGGGTTCCCCTACGAGCAGTACTTC
TRBD1	once	TRBV28	TRBJ1-1	CASSLRTGRAFF	TGTGCCAGCAGTCTTAGGACAGGGAGAGCTTTCTTT
.	.	TRBV6-6	TRBJ2-3	CASSLGGARTDTQYF	TGTGCCAGCAGTTTAGGGGGGGCTAGGACAGATACGCAGTATTTT
TRBD1	.	TRBV7-9	TRBJ2-1	CASSLFGRGQGGNEQFF	TGTGCCAGCAGCCTCTTTGGGCGCGGACAGGGGGGCAATGAGCAGTTCTTC
TRBD1	.	TRBV6-1	TRBJ1-3	CASSELDRRSSGNTIYF	TGTGCCAGCAGTGAATTGGACAGGAGATCCTCTGGAAACACCATATATTTT
TRBD1	.	TRBV19	TRBJ1-3	CASTRIGTGTGNTIYF	TGTGCCAGTACACGGATAGGGACAGGGACTGGAAACACCATATATTTT
TRBD1	.	TRBV12-3/TRBV12-4	TRBJ1-2	CASRTGQYGYTF	TGTGCCAGCAGGACAGGGCAATATGGCTACACCTTC
.	.	TRBV20-1	TRBJ1-1	CAIIGGRGAFF	TGCGCGATTATCGGGGGTAGAGGAGCTTTCTTT
.	once	TRBV5-1	TRBJ2-5	CASSYGQSPETQYF	TGCGCCAGCAGCTACGGACAGTCCCCCGAGACCCAGTACTTC
.	.	TRBV18	TRBJ1-1	CASSPSTMNTEAFF	TGTGCCAGCTCACCCAGCACTATGAACACTGAAGCTTTCTTT
TRBD1	.	TRBV28	TRBJ2-7	CASSLYPGQGWYEQYF	TGTGCCAGCAGTTTATACCCGGGACAGGGATGGTACGAGCAGTACTTC
.	.	TRBV4-1	TRBJ1-2	CASSQEERSYGYTF	TGCGCCAGCAGCCAAGAAGAACGGAGCTATGGCTACACCTTC
.	.	TRBV20-1	TRBJ2-7	CSAGGYYEQYF	TGCAGTGCGGGGGGATACTACGAGCAGTACTTC
TRBD1	.	TRBV15	TRBJ2-6	CATSSFGRDSSLSGANVLTF	TGTGCCACCAGCAGCTTTGGACGGGACAGCTCCCTCTCTGGGGCCAACGTCCTGACTTTC
TRBD1	.	TRBV5-1	TRBJ2-5	CASSLGPGGRQGYQETQYF	TGCGCCAGCAGCTTGGGTCCAGGGGGAAGACAGGGTTACCAAGAGACCCAGTACTTC
TRBD1	.	TRBV6-5	TRBJ1-2	CASSARQGRNGYTF	TGTGCCAGCAGCGCACGACAGGGACGAAATGGCTACACCTTC
.	.	TRBV12-5	TRBJ1-5	CASGHQDRTNQPQHF	TGTGCTAGTGGTCACCAAGACAGAACCAATCAGCCCCAGCATTTT
.	.	TRBV2	TRBJ2-3	CASTRRQITDTQYF	TGTGCCAGCACCCGACGACAGATCACAGATACGCAGTATTTT
.	.	TRBV6-5	TRBJ1-2	CASSTGTMGGYTF	TGTGCCAGCAGTACCGGGACAATGGGCGGCTACACCTTC
.	.	TRBV29-1	TRBJ1-2	CSVESGDRYTF	TGCAGCGTTGAATCGGGGGATCGCTACACCTTC
.	.	TRBV7-2	TRBJ1-5	CASSLRGGFNQPQHF	TGTGCCAGCAGCCTCCGTGGGGGGTTCAATCAGCCCCAGCATTTT
TRBD1	few	TRBV11-3	TRBJ1-1	CASSTGQGHTEAFF	TGTGCCAGCAGCACCGGACAGGGGCACACTGAAGCTTTCTTT
TRBD1	.	TRBV28	TRBJ2-7	CASSVRQGFHEQYF	TGTGCCAGCAGTGTCAGACAGGGGTTCCACGAGCAGTACTTC
TRBD1	many	TRBV2	TRBJ2-7	CASSWTGYEQYF	TGTGCCAGCAGTTGGACAGGTTACGAGCAGTACTTC
TRBD1	once	TRBV6-6	TRBJ1-3	CASSYGTGIGNTIYF	TGTGCCAGCAGTTACGGGACAGGGATTGGAAACACCATATATTTT
.	few	TRBV5-4	TRBJ2-3	CASSLNRGDTQYF	TGTGCCAGCAGCTTAAACCGAGGAGATACGCAGTATTTT
.	.	TRBV5-1	TRBJ1-2	CASSLDGVGRDGYTF	TGCGCCAGCAGCTTGGACGGGGTAGGTAGGGATGGCTACACCTTC
.	.	TRBV9	TRBJ1-6	CASSVDSYSNSPLHF	TGTGCCAGCAGCGTAGACAGCTACTCTAATTCACCCCTCCACTTT
.	.	TRBV5-5	TRBJ1-1	CASSVGQNTEAFF	TGTGCCAGCAGCGTCGGACAGAACACTGAAGCTTTCTTT
.	few	TRBV21-1	TRBJ1-1	CASSLKDRVPFF	TGTGCCAGCAGCCTCAAGGACAGGGTACCTTTCTTT
TRBD1	.	TRBV29-1	TRBJ2-1	CSVEDGQGGRNEQFF	TGCAGCGTTGAAGACGGACAGGGGGGTAGGAATGAGCAGTTCTTC
TRBD2	once	TRBV19	TRBJ2-2	CASHSPSSGGFTGELFF	TGTGCCAGTCATTCGCCCTCTAGCGGGGGATTCACCGGGGAGCTGTTTTTT
TRBD1	.	TRBV5-1	TRBJ2-7	CASSRTHSGGGEQYF	TGCGCCAGCAGCAGAACGCACTCAGGGGGCGGCGAGCAGTACTTC
TRBD1	.	TRBV3-1/TRBV3-2	TRBJ2-1	CASSPSGQAGREQFF	TGTGCCAGCAGCCCCAGCGGACAGGCGGGTCGGGAGCAGTTCTTC
.	.	TRBV4-1	TRBJ2-2	CASSQGPGNTGELFF	TGCGCCAGCAGCCAAGGCCCAGGGAACACCGGGGAGCTGTTTTTT
.	few	TRBV5-1	TRBJ2-5	CASNRVAGSNGETQYF	TGCGCCAGCAACAGGGTAGCCGGGTCCAACGGAGAGACCCAGTACTTC
.	.	TRBV7-2	TRBJ1-3	CASRGQIFPSGNTIYF	TGTGCCAGCAGAGGACAGATATTTCCCTCTGGAAACACCATATATTTT